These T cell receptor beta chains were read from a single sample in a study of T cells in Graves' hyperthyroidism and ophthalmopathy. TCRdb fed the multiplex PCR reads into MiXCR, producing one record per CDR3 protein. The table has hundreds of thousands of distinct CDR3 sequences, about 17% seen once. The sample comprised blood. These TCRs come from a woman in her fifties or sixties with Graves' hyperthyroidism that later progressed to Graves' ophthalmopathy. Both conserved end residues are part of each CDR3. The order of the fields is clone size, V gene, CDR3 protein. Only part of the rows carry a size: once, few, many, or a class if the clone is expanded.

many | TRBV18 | CASSPRADMNTEAFF
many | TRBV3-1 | CASSHRGQGNYGYTF
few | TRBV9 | CASSVAAGGNTIYF
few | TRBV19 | CASSMTGRVDGYTF
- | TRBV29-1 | CSGLTGYGELFF
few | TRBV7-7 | CASSSTPAQSYNEQFF
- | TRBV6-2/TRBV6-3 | CASSYRVDEKLFF
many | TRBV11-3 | CASSLRTRTEAFF
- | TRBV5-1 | CASSDSGSVSDTQYF
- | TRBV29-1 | CSEKGANVNQPQHF
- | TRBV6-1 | CATQEYNEQFF
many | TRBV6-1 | CASRTGLAGITDTQYF
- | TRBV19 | CASSISRDRGNEQFF
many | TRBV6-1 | CASSHSSGGVNTEAFF
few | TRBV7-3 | CASSPGSGGSQETQYF
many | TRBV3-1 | CASSQEGSVGYTF
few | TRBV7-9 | CASSGGTGGEAQYF
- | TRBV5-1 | CASSLQGSGTDTQYF
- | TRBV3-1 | CASSQDRSEGYTF
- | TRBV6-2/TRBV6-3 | CASSSDGSSSTDTQYF
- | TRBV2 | CASSYLARTGKGVNSNQPQHF
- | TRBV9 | CASSVVTEAQFF
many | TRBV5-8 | CASSSGTGQETQYF
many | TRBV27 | CASASTGFNYGYTF
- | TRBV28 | CASSYNRGRNTEAFF
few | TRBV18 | CASSPGDREIEQFF